These T cell receptor beta chains were read from a single sample in a study of blood T cell repertoires in COVID-19. The table came from immunoSEQ multiplex PCR; TCRdb's copy has only in-frame clones and leaves some out. The sample has more than 200,000 clones; 85% to 90% are singletons. The specimen was peripheral blood. These receptor sequences come from a man aged 45 to 65 with acute or convalescent COVID-19. The CDR3 runs from the conserved cysteine through the conserved F or W. The order of the fields is J gene, D gene, V gene, CDR3 protein. D genes are given only for firm matches.

j_call: TRBJ1-5
d_call: TRBD1
v_call: TRBV30
cdr3_aa: CAWSGTGLSNQPQHF

j_call: TRBJ1-2
d_call: -
v_call: TRBV25-1
cdr3_aa: CASSELWTAGPYGYTF

j_call: TRBJ1-5
d_call: -
v_call: TRBV10-2
cdr3_aa: CASSEPGEGQPQHF

j_call: TRBJ2-1
d_call: -
v_call: TRBV13
cdr3_aa: CASTPRNTGTKYEQFF

j_call: TRBJ1-4
d_call: -
v_call: TRBV12-5
cdr3_aa: CASGTGESTNEKLFF

j_call: TRBJ2-3
d_call: TRBD2
v_call: TRBV30
cdr3_aa: CAWSPGLAGDTDTQYF

j_call: TRBJ1-2
d_call: TRBD1
v_call: TRBV27
cdr3_aa: CASSSPGQGAGGYTF

j_call: TRBJ1-1
d_call: TRBD1
v_call: TRBV2
cdr3_aa: CASSSRTGENTEAFF

j_call: TRBJ1-5
d_call: -
v_call: TRBV5-6
cdr3_aa: CASSRYNQPQHF

j_call: TRBJ2-7
d_call: -
v_call: TRBV6-6
cdr3_aa: CASSPSSAHEQYF

j_call: TRBJ1-6
d_call: TRBD1
v_call: TRBV2
cdr3_aa: CASRAQGALYNSPLHF

j_call: TRBJ1-2
d_call: TRBD1
v_call: TRBV18
cdr3_aa: CASSGDRVYGYTF

j_call: TRBJ1-4
d_call: -
v_call: TRBV5-1
cdr3_aa: CASSGGSQGNEKLFF

j_call: TRBJ2-5
d_call: -
v_call: TRBV5-1
cdr3_aa: CASSWTAPQETQYF

j_call: TRBJ2-6
d_call: TRBD2
v_call: TRBV27
cdr3_aa: CASSRLQGGKGANVLTF

j_call: TRBJ2-3
d_call: -
v_call: TRBV7-9
cdr3_aa: CATGGGGTDTQYF

j_call: TRBJ1-1
d_call: -
v_call: TRBV29-1
cdr3_aa: CSAAGGESTEAFF

j_call: TRBJ1-3
d_call: -
v_call: TRBV5-1
cdr3_aa: CASSLFSGRGGNTIYF

j_call: TRBJ2-7
d_call: -
v_call: TRBV6-1
cdr3_aa: CASSDGAEQYF

j_call: TRBJ2-6
d_call: TRBD1
v_call: TRBV5-1
cdr3_aa: CASSLQQGIATSGANVLTF

j_call: TRBJ1-6
d_call: -
v_call: TRBV2
cdr3_aa: CVSGWEGSPLHF

j_call: TRBJ1-6
d_call: TRBD1
v_call: TRBV20-1
cdr3_aa: CSASPRTGLDSPLHF

j_call: TRBJ2-1
d_call: -
v_call: TRBV6-6
cdr3_aa: CASSPSNEQFF

j_call: TRBJ2-3
d_call: TRBD1
v_call: TRBV19
cdr3_aa: CASRHRDRTTDTQYF

j_call: TRBJ1-5
d_call: -
v_call: TRBV6-1
cdr3_aa: CASSEDLTAIHQPQHF

j_call: TRBJ2-2
d_call: -
v_call: TRBV19
cdr3_aa: CASSLRGQNTGELFF

j_call: TRBJ1-4
d_call: TRBD1
v_call: TRBV6-1
cdr3_aa: CASSGYRGATNEKLFF

j_call: TRBJ1-3
d_call: -
v_call: TRBV19
cdr3_aa: CASSAQLLGSGNTIYF

j_call: TRBJ1-1
d_call: TRBD1
v_call: TRBV10-2
cdr3_aa: CASRQGYTEAFF

j_call: TRBJ2-3
d_call: TRBD1
v_call: TRBV7-2
cdr3_aa: CASSLAFRGRSTDTQYF

j_call: TRBJ2-5
d_call: -
v_call: TRBV5-1
cdr3_aa: CASSLPGGVQETQYF

j_call: TRBJ1-3
d_call: -
v_call: TRBV15
cdr3_aa: CATSRLTGSSGNTIYF

j_call: TRBJ2-3
d_call: TRBD2
v_call: TRBV5-6
cdr3_aa: CASTSGGRDTQYF

j_call: TRBJ1-2
d_call: -
v_call: TRBV6-4
cdr3_aa: CASSDLGAAGGYTF

j_call: TRBJ2-7
d_call: TRBD1
v_call: TRBV18
cdr3_aa: CASSRDRAYEQYF

j_call: TRBJ2-1
d_call: TRBD1
v_call: TRBV29-1
cdr3_aa: CSVFRQGRDEQFF

j_call: TRBJ2-3
d_call: -
v_call: TRBV14
cdr3_aa: CASSHLGALVDTQYF

j_call: TRBJ1-1
d_call: -
v_call: TRBV19
cdr3_aa: CASNSFRNRNTEAFF

j_call: TRBJ2-1
d_call: TRBD1
v_call: TRBV15
cdr3_aa: CATSRDLGTVYNEQFF

j_call: TRBJ2-3
d_call: -
v_call: TRBV19
cdr3_aa: CASSPRKGDLDTQYF

j_call: TRBJ1-2
d_call: -
v_call: TRBV5-1
cdr3_aa: CASSFGQGGGYTF

j_call: TRBJ2-7
d_call: TRBD2
v_call: TRBV6-1
cdr3_aa: CASSEGSSGGYEQYF

j_call: TRBJ1-3
d_call: -
v_call: TRBV7-9
cdr3_aa: CASSRQGNTIYF

j_call: TRBJ2-6
d_call: -
v_call: TRBV4-1
cdr3_aa: CASSYGGGASGANVLTF

j_call: TRBJ1-1
d_call: -
v_call: TRBV5-6
cdr3_aa: CASSLSGEAFF

j_call: TRBJ1-1
d_call: TRBD1
v_call: TRBV5-1
cdr3_aa: CASNPGQGNTEAFF

j_call: TRBJ2-1
d_call: -
v_call: TRBV19
cdr3_aa: CASNRGYNEQFF

j_call: TRBJ2-7
d_call: TRBD1
v_call: TRBV6-5
cdr3_aa: CASRSTGGFEQYF

j_call: TRBJ2-2
d_call: -
v_call: TRBV11-2
cdr3_aa: CASSLRGVGELFF

j_call: TRBJ1-6
d_call: -
v_call: TRBV5-1
cdr3_aa: CASSGREESSYNSPLHF

j_call: TRBJ1-2
d_call: -
v_call: TRBV6-5
cdr3_aa: CASSPFRGWNGYTF

j_call: TRBJ1-5
d_call: -
v_call: TRBV28
cdr3_aa: CASSPLTGGGQPQHF

j_call: TRBJ2-3
d_call: -
v_call: TRBV11-2
cdr3_aa: CASSFITDTQYF

j_call: TRBJ1-1
d_call: TRBD1
v_call: TRBV11-1
cdr3_aa: CASRRPTGRHTEAFF

j_call: TRBJ1-2
d_call: -
v_call: TRBV10-1
cdr3_aa: CASSEGGSNYGYTF

j_call: TRBJ1-2
d_call: -
v_call: TRBV3-1/TRBV3-2
cdr3_aa: CASSQYWRGYGYTF

j_call: TRBJ1-1
d_call: -
v_call: TRBV5-1
cdr3_aa: CASSSQGSGTEAFF

j_call: TRBJ1-4
d_call: -
v_call: TRBV6-5
cdr3_aa: CASSYSGGSPNEKLFF